This T cell receptor beta chain was captured in a study of Graves' ophthalmopathy and Graves' hyperthyroidism. This clonotype was seen at least ten times. The CDR3 consists of 15 residues. V was shortened by 5 bases and J by 4 bases, with 17 bases between the two germline ends. CDR1 and CDR2 from the germline V gene are MNHEY and SVGAGI. Amplified TCR beta CDR3 regions were obtained using RNA transcripts as template. HTBI primers were used in a first-round RT-PCR, which preceded a second-round multiplex PCR. TCRdb fed the multiplex PCR reads into MiXCR, producing one record per CDR3 protein. The table shows under 350,000 distinct CDR3 sequences, with 17% occurring only once.

The TCR sequence derives from an adult man with Graves' ophthalmopathy. V usage is TRBV6-5 and J usage is TRBJ1-2, with D perhaps TRBD1 (6 bases). Sequenced input: peripheral blood. CDR3 sequence reads: CASSRGNRASYGYTF. The CDR3 nucleotides are TGTGCCAGCAGTCGCGGAAACAGGGCCAGCTATGGCTACACCTTC.